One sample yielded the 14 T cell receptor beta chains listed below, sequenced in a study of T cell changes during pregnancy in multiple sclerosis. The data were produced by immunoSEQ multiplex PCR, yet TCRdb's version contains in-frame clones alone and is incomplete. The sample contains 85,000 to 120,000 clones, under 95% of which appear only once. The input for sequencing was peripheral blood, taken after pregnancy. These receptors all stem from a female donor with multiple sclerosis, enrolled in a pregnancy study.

CDR3 bases: TGTGCCAGCAGCCGACAGGGATGGGACACTGAAGCTTTCTTT. The encoded protein is CASSRQGWDTEAFF. The chain carries TRBV25-1 and TRBJ1-1; 7 bases agree with TRBD1. This CDR3 has 14 residues. Germline CDR1 reads MGHDK; CDR2 reads SYGVNS. J gave up 3 bases and V 6 bases, and 7 bases lay outside the gene matches. The variable domain in full, with the rest retrieved from reference TRBV25-1 and TRBJ1-1, is EADIYQTPRYLVIGTGKKITLECSQTMGHDKMYWYQQDPGMELHLIHYSYGVNSTEKGDLSSESTVSRIRTEHFPLTLESARPSHTSQYLCASSRQGWDTEAFFGQGTRLTVV.

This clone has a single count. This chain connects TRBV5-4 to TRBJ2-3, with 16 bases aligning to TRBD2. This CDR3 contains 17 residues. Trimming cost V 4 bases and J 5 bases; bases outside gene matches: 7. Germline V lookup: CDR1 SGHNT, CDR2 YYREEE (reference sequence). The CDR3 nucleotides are TGTGCCAGCAGCCCGGGACTAGCGGGAGGGAACCAAGATACGCAGTATTTT. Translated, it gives CASSPGLAGGNQDTQYF.

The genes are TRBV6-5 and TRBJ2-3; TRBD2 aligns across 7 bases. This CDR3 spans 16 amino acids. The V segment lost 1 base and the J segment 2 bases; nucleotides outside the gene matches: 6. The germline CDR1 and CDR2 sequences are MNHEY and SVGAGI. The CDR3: CASSYLRTRNTDTQYF. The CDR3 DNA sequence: TGTGCCAGCAGTTACTTACGGACTAGAAACACAGATACGCAGTATTTT.

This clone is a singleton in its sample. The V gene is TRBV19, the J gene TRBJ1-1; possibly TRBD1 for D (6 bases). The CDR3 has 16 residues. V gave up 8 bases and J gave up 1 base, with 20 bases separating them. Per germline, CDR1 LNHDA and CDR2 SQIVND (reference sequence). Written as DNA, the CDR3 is TGTGCCAGTGGTGGGGGCATCCAGGGAGCGAACACTGAAGCTTTCTTT. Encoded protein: CASGGGIQGANTEAFF. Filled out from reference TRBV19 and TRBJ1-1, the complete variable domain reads DGGITQSPKYLFRKEGQNVTLSCEQNLNHDAMYWYRQDPGQGLRLIYYSQIVNDFQKGDIAEGYSVSREKKESFPLTVTSAQKNPTAFYLCASGGGIQGANTEAFFGQGTRLTVV.

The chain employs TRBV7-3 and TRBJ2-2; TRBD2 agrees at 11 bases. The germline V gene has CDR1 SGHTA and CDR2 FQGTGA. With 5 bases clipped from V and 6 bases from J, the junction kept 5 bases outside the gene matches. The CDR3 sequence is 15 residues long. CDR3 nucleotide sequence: TGTGCCAGCAGCCTTACTAGCGGGGGTTCCGGGGAGCTGTTTTTT. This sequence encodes CASSLTSGGSGELFF.

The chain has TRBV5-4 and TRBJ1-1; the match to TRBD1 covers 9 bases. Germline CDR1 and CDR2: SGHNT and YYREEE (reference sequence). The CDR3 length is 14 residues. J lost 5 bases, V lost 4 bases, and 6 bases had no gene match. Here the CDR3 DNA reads TGTGCCAGCAGCGGGACAGGGATAGGGACTGAAGCTTTCTTT. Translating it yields CASSGTGIGTEAFF.

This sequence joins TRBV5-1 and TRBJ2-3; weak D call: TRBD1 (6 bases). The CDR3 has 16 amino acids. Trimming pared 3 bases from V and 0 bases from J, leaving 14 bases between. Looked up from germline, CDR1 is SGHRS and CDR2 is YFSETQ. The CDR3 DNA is TGCGCCAGCAGCTCAGGAGACAGGACTAGCACAGATACGCAGTATTTT. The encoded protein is CASSSGDRTSTDTQYF.

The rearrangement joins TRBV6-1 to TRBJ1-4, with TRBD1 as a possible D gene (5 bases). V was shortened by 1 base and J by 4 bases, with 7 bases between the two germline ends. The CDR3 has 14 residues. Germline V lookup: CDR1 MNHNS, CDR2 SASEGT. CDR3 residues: CASSEGQGNEKLFF. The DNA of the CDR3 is TGTGCCAGCAGTGAAGGCCAGGGTAATGAAAAACTGTTTTTT.

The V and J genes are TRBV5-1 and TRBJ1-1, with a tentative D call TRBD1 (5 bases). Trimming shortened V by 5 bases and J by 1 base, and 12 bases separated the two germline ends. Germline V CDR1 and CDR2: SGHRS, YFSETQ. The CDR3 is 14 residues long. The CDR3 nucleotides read TGCGCCAGCAGACGGGGAGGGACGAACACTGAAGCTTTCTTT. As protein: CASRRGGTNTEAFF.

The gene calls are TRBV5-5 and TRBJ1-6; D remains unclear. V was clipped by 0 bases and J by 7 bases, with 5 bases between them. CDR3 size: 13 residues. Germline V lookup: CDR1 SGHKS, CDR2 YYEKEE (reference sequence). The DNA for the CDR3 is TGTGCCAGCAGCTTGGTTACAAATTCACCCCTCCACTTT. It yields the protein CASSLVTNSPLHF. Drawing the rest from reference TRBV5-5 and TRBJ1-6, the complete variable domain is DAGVTQSPTHLIKTRGQQVTLRCSPISGHKSVSWYQQVLGQGPQFIFQYYEKEERGRGNFPDRFSARQFPNYSSELNVNALLLGDSALYLCASSLVTNSPLHFGNGTRLTVT.

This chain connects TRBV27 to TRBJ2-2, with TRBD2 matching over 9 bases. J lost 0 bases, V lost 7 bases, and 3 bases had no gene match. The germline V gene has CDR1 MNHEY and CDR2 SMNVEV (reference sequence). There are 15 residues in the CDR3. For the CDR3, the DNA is TGTGCCAGCACCGTAGCGGGGGCGAACACCGGGGAGCTGTTTTTT. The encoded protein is CASTVAGANTGELFF.

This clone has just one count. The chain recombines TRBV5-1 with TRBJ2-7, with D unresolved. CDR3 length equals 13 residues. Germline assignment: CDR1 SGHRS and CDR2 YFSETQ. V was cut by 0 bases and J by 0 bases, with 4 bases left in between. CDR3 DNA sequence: TGCGCCAGCAGCTTGGCAGGCTCCTACGAGCAGTACTTC. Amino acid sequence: CASSLAGSYEQYF.

The CDR3 is CASRSEKREQYF. In DNA, the CDR3 is TGTGCCAGCAGATCCGAAAAGCGCGAGCAGTACTTC. The V gene is TRBV27, the J gene TRBJ2-7; D gene uncertain. With 6 bases removed from V and 6 bases from J, the gap between germline ends came to 12 bases. The CDR3 spans 12 residues. The germline V gene has CDR1 MNHEY and CDR2 SMNVEV (reference sequence).

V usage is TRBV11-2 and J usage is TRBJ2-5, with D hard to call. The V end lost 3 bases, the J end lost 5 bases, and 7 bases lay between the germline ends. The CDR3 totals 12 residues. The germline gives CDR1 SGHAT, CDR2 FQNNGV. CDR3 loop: CASSFPPETQYF. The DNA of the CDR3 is TGTGCCAGCAGCTTCCCCCCGGAGACCCAGTACTTC.